This T cell receptor (beta chain) was identified in a study of regulatory T cells in long-lasting Graves disease. Sample time point: newly diagnosed GD, antithyroid drugs for less than 3 months. Extracted PBMC RNA gave rise to the TCR library. Assembly of TCR beta libraries relied on iRepertoire HTBI primers together with Arm-PCR of CDR3 regions. TCRdb recomputed calls from the multiplex PCR reads with MiXCR, one row per CDR3 protein. The data contain approximately 480,000 distinct CDR3 sequences, 15% to 20% of them singletons. Trimming removed 3 bases at V and 8 bases at J, with 14 bases between. Germline V gives CDR1 GTSNPN, CDR2 SVGIG (reference sequence). This CDR3 is built from 12 residues. This clonotype was recorded at least ten times. These same data were also listed under a study on T cells in Graves' hyperthyroidism and ophthalmopathy.

The chain combines TRBV30 with TRBJ2-7; D may be TRBD1 (5 bases). The receptor was isolated from a man in his forties with Graves disease. The sequences come from peripheral blood mononuclear cells (PBMCs), collected at new diagnosis, from a patient treated with antithyroid drugs. In DNA, the CDR3 is TGTGCCTGGAGGCAGGGAAGAGTAAAGCAGTACTTC. Residues: CAWRQGRVKQYF. Complete variable domain (other parts from reference TRBV30 and TRBJ2-7): SQTIHQWPATLVQPVGSPLSLECTVEGTSNPNLYWYRQAAGRGLQLLFYSVGIGQISSEVPQNLSASRPQDRQFILSSKKLLLSDSGFYLCAWRQGRVKQYFGPGTRLTVT.